This TCR beta chain appears in the sequencing data of a study of cytomegalovirus exposure and HLA in healthy donors. Study-level findings and limits: Serostatus for CMV was the only available immune exposure information. A later analysis linked a missense variant in DCLRE1C to the trimming of TCR beta V and J genes. An analysis was carried out later, and it reportedly showed fewer N-insertions in an Asian-associated ancestry cluster than the approximately 610-donor mean.

The PCR employed 60 Vbeta primers together with 13 Jbeta primers. Here immunoSEQ multiplex PCR was the method, and the copy in TCRdb shows in-frame clones only, minus some. The sample totals approximately 47,000 clones. Nominally healthy donors were sampled, though unrecorded immune exposures were likely. The trim removed 4 bases at V and 6 bases at J, leaving 11 bases unmatched. The CDR3 totals 15 residues. The germline CDR1 and CDR2 sequences are MNHEY and SMNVEV (reference sequence). A remark on this clone: Its target is unknown.

The chain recombines TRBV27 with TRBJ2-7; 8 bases match TRBD2. The clonotype originates from a male donor in good health and CMV-seronegative. Material: PBMCs. CDR3 DNA sequence: TGTGCCAGCAGTTCCTCCTCCGGGGGGGCCTTCGAGCAGTACTTC. This translates into CASSSSSGGAFEQYF.